This T cell receptor beta chain is from a study of T-cell reconstitution after alpha-beta-depleted transplantation in children. This clonotype was recorded at least ten times. Its antigen remains unidentified. Unique molecular identifiers were incorporated into the prepared TCRbeta library. TCRdb recomputed calls from the PCR reads with MiXCR, one row per CDR3 protein. The table records some 350,000 distinct CDR3 sequences, 15% to 20% of them present only once. Broader study findings: Diversity of TCRbeta at day 60 was high in some patients, arising from surviving recipient T cells and thymic progenitors.

This CDR3 contains 13 residues. CDR1 is MDHEN, CDR2 SYDVKM, per germline. The junction had 4 bases not matched to a gene; V was cut back by 6 bases and J by 8 bases. This material consisted of PBMCs, mostly from graft donor cells, taken 360 days after TCRalphabeta/CD19-depleted stem cell transplant. This clonotype originated in a male patient aged 2 to 10 who had a stem cell transplant for acute lymphoblastic leukemia, so the T cells may come from the graft donor. The V gene is TRBV28, the J gene TRBJ2-2; 9 bases match TRBD1. CDR3 amino acids: CASRRTGVGELFF. CDR3 nucleotide sequence: TGTGCCAGCAGACGGACAGGGGTTGGGGAGCTGTTTTTT.